These 14 T cell receptor beta chains share one sample of origin, sequenced in a study of shared clonotypes between healthy human individuals. The table came from immunoSEQ multiplex PCR; TCRdb's copy has only in-frame clones and leaves some out. The table shows about 2.2 million clones, with approximately 92% occurring only once. The naive CD8 fraction comprised CD45RO-negative cells positively selected for CCR7 and excluded terminally differentiated effector memory CD45RA+ cells. The sequencing input was naive CD8+ T cells from PBMCs. These receptors all stem from a young man in good health. Some clones in this sample may be carry-over from other donors' samples.

This chain uses TRBV9 with TRBJ2-3; 7 positions agree with TRBD2. J gave up 2 bases and V 2 bases, and 5 bases lay outside the gene matches. This CDR3 has 15 amino acids. Germline V gene sequence: CDR1 SGDLS, CDR2 YYNGEE. The CDR3 protein is CASSVEAGPTDTQYF. The CDR3 DNA sequence: TGTGCCAGCAGCGTGGAAGCGGGACCCACAGATACGCAGTATTTT.

The CDR3 DNA follows: TGCGCCAGCAGCCCCCTCCGAGGGGGGATCTTGAACACTGAAGCTTTCTTT. It translates to CASSPLRGGILNTEAFF. The chain is built from TRBV4-1 and TRBJ1-1, with D possibly TRBD1 on 6 matching bases. Germline CDR1 reads MGHRA; CDR2 reads YSYEKL. The CDR3 runs 17 residues. Trimming took 4 bases from V and 0 from J, leaving 18 bases between them.

With regard to this clone: This may arise from a read error, as a much more abundant clone is one base away. V usage is TRBV5-4 and J usage is TRBJ1-1; possible D gene TRBD1, 5 bases. Trimming removed 5 bases at V and 1 base at J, with 9 bases between. This CDR3 is built from 13 residues. CDR1 is SGHNT and CDR2 is YYREEE in the germline V gene (reference sequence). The CDR3 nucleotides are TGTGCCAGCAGTTTTGGGGGGAACACTGAAGCTTTCTTT. It yields the protein CASSFGGNTEAFF.

This rearrangement joins TRBV9 to TRBJ2-2, with D unresolved. The V gene's germline CDR1 is SGDLS and CDR2 YYNGEE. The V and J ends lost 2 bases and 2 bases respectively, with 13 bases between them. The CDR3 spans 16 residues. CDR3 nucleotide sequence: TGTGCCAGCAGCGTCGCCGGCCGCCCAAACACCGGGGAGCTGTTTTTT. Its protein product is CASSVAGRPNTGELFF.

V usage is TRBV15 and J usage is TRBJ1-5, with a possible D match to TRBD1 (6 bases). V was pared by 0 bases and J by 0 bases, with 9 bases between. The CDR3 has 16 amino acids. Per the germline V gene, CDR1 is LNHNV and CDR2 is YYDKDF (reference sequence). The DNA for the CDR3 is TGTGCCACCAGCAGAGAACCGACAGGTAGCAATCAGCCCCAGCATTTT. It is translated as CATSREPTGSNQPQHF. The full variable domain, completed using reference TRBV15 and TRBJ1-5, is DAMVIQNPRYQVTQFGKPVTLSCSQTLNHNVMYWYQQKSSQAPKLLFHYYDKDFNNEADTPDNFQSRRPNTSFCFLDIRSPGLGDTAMYLCATSREPTGSNQPQHFGDGTRLSIL.

DNA for the CDR3: TGTGCCAGCAGCGTAGCCCACGGGTTGGCTCCCTACAGCAATGAGCAGTTCTTC. Protein sequence: CASSVAHGLAPYSNEQFF. The chain recombines TRBV9 with TRBJ2-1; D not certain. This CDR3 region has 18 residues. In germline, CDR1 is SGDLS, CDR2 YYNGEE. Trimming stripped 0 bases from V and 6 bases from J, with 22 bases between.

The chain joins TRBV28 to TRBJ1-1; D not resolved. The CDR3 totals 12 residues. V shed 6 bases and J shed 2 bases, with 7 bases lying between them. Germline CDR1 is MDHEN and CDR2 is SYDVKM. This CDR3 reads CASRGYNTEAFF. The CDR3 DNA is TGTGCCAGCAGAGGATACAACACTGAAGCTTTCTTT.

The V and J genes are TRBV19 and TRBJ1-1; tentative D call: TRBD1 (5 bases). V lost 4 bases and J lost 5, with 14 bases in between. CDR3 length: 14 amino acids. CDR1 is LNHDA and CDR2 is SQIVND in the germline V gene (reference sequence). DNA of the CDR3: TGTGCCAGTAGTACCAGGGTAGTGAGGACTGAAGCTTTCTTT. It yields the protein CASSTRVVRTEAFF.

V gene TRBV4-2 combines with J gene TRBJ2-7, with TRBD1 identical over 11 bases. In germline, CDR1 is LGHNA, CDR2 YNFKEQ. The CDR3 runs to 18 residues. V was pared by 4 bases and J by 2 bases, with 13 bases of the junction left unmatched. CDR3 loop: CASSLITPGQGGTYEQYF. DNA of the CDR3: TGTGCCAGCAGCCTCATAACCCCGGGACAGGGGGGGACCTACGAGCAGTACTTC.

J is TRBJ1-1 and V is TRBV7-3; maybe TRBD1 (6 bases). The CDR3 sequence is 15 residues long. Trimming left V 0 bases short and J 1 base short, with 9 bases between. The V gene's germline CDR1 is SGHTA and CDR2 FQGTGA. The CDR3 spells CASSLTQGQNTEAFF. CDR3 in DNA: TGTGCCAGCAGCTTAACTCAGGGGCAGAACACTGAAGCTTTCTTT. The variable domain in full, with the rest retrieved from reference TRBV7-3 and TRBJ1-1, is GAGVSQTPSNKVTEKGKYVELRCDPISGHTALYWYRQSLGQGPEFLIYFQGTGAADDSGLPNDRFFAVRPEGSVSTLKIQRTERGDSAVYLCASSLTQGQNTEAFFGQGTRLTVV.

The chain carries TRBV28 and TRBJ2-7, with a tentative D call TRBD1 (5 bases). V lost 2 bases and J 6 bases, leaving 14 bases between the germline ends. This CDR3 is 14 amino acids long. Germline V gene data show CDR1 as MDHEN and CDR2 as SYDVKM. CDR3 sequence reads: CASSLKGDAIEQYF. The CDR3 coding sequence is TGTGCCAGCAGTTTAAAAGGGGATGCGATCGAGCAGTACTTC.

Comments on this clone: The same CDR3 can be traced to other DNA sequences in this sample. The J gene is TRBJ1-5, the V gene TRBV29-1; D is unresolved. The CDR3 has 12 residues. The V gene's germline CDR1 is SQVTM and CDR2 ANQGSEA. V was pared by 4 bases and J by 3 bases, with 7 bases between. CDR3 protein: CSVGWANQPQHF. CDR3 nucleotides: TGCAGCGTTGGGTGGGCCAATCAGCCCCAGCATTTT.

CDR3 DNA sequence: TGTGCCAGCAGCCATGGCGAGGGCATAAAACTGTTTTTT. Translation gives CASSHGEGIKLFF. The V and J genes are TRBV4-2 and TRBJ1-4; D is unclear. CDR1 LGHNA and CDR2 YNFKEQ come from the germline V gene. V lost 3 bases, J lost 10 bases, and 12 bases lay in between. The CDR3 has 13 amino acids.

There are a few counts of this clone. The rearrangement joins TRBV4-1 to TRBJ1-4; 8 bases align to TRBD1. With V trimmed by 2 bases and J by 10 bases, 12 bases remained unmatched. Per germline, CDR1 MGHRA and CDR2 YSYEKL. This CDR3 spans 16 amino acids. The CDR3 DNA is TGCGCCAGCAGCCAACCATGGACAGGGCCTTCGGTAAAACTGTTTTTT. Translated: CASSQPWTGPSVKLFF.